Presented here are 26 T cell receptor beta chains from one specimen sequenced in a study of stem cell transplantation in POMP-related autoinflammatory disease. Clones were sequenced by immunoSEQ multiplex PCR, and TCRdb holds only the in-frame ones, with some missing. Of roughly 9,700 clones listed, more than 75% are singletons. The sample was CD4+ T cells from PBMCs, taken after stem cell transplantation. These receptors came from a human patient with POMP-related autoinflammation and immune dysregulation (PRAID). The graft donor may account for some of the T cells.

The chain has TRBV10-1 and TRBJ1-1, with 10 nucleotides matching TRBD1. Germline CDR1 reads WNHNN; CDR2 reads SYGVQD (reference sequence). The CDR3 length is 20 residues. Trimming took 10 bases from V and 2 from J; bases not matched to a gene: 25. CDR3 residues: CATIPPGTGERPLRNTEAFF. The CDR3 DNA is TGCGCCACCATACCCCCCGGGACAGGGGAGCGGCCTTTGCGAAACACTGAAGCTTTCTTT.

The chain couples TRBV11-2 to TRBJ2-4; D gene unclear. Germline V lookup: CDR1 SGHAT, CDR2 FQNNGV. CDR3 size: 16 residues. V was pared by 2 bases and J by 0 bases, with 11 bases between. The CDR3 DNA is TGTGCCAGCAGCTTAAACCCTTCCATAGCCAAAAACATTCAGTACTTC. Translating it yields CASSLNPSIAKNIQYF.

The DNA for the CDR3 is TGTGCCTGGAGTGGCACAAGCCTCAATCAGCCCCAGCATTTT. As protein: CAWSGTSLNQPQHF. The chain joins TRBV30 to TRBJ1-5; D not resolved. V lost 1 base and J lost 3, with 10 bases in between. CDR1 is GTSNPN, CDR2 SVGIG, per germline (reference sequence). The CDR3 is 14 residues long.

V usage is TRBV7-9 and J usage is TRBJ2-4, with D perhaps assigned TRBD1 or TRBD2 (6 bases each). This CDR3 region has 17 residues. Germline CDR1 and CDR2: SEHNR and FQNEAQ (reference sequence). Trimming pared 1 base from V and 1 base from J, leaving 14 bases between. The CDR3 here is CASSLVRGGTAKNIQYF. DNA for the CDR3: TGTGCCAGCAGCTTAGTACGAGGGGGGACTGCCAAAAACATTCAGTACTTC.

The chain combines TRBV3-1 (or the pseudogene TRBV3-2) with TRBJ1-2; D gene unclear. The CDR3 runs 15 residues. The germline gives CDR1 LGHDT, CDR2 YNNKEL (reference sequence). Trimming removed 7 bases at V and 4 bases at J, with 19 bases between. The CDR3 region is CASTDRAGMVYGYTF. CDR3 DNA sequence: TGTGCCAGCACCGATCGAGCGGGGATGGTCTATGGCTACACCTTC.

The rearrangement joins TRBV10-3 to TRBJ2-2; D is possibly TRBD2 (5 bases). Per germline, CDR1 ENHRY and CDR2 SYGVKD. CDR3 length: 13 residues. Written as DNA, the CDR3 is TGTGCGGGGAGCCCCACGAACACCGGGGAGCTGTTTTTT. Residues: CAGSPTNTGELFF.

The chain joins TRBV7-8 to TRBJ2-6; D is unresolved. V lost 1 base to trimming and J lost 0 bases, with 13 bases between them. The CDR3 extends over 18 amino acids. Germline V gene sequence: CDR1 SGHVS, CDR2 FQNEAQ. CDR3 sequence: CASSLDDRSSSGANVLTF. Written as DNA, the CDR3 is TGTGCCAGCAGCTTAGATGACCGGAGTAGCTCTGGGGCCAACGTCCTGACTTTC.

There are a few counts of this clone. The chain employs TRBV5-1 and TRBJ1-6, with TRBD1 identical over 10 bases. Per germline, CDR1 SGHRS and CDR2 YFSETQ. With V trimmed by 1 base and J by 10 bases, 2 bases remained unmatched. This CDR3 spans 14 amino acids. The CDR3 DNA follows: TGCGCCAGCAGCTTGTGGGACAGGGGATCACCCCTCCACTTT. Protein sequence: CASSLWDRGSPLHF.

The chain has TRBV9 and TRBJ2-1, with no clear D. The CDR3 sequence is 14 residues long. V was pared by 0 bases and J by 5 bases, with 9 bases between. The germline V gene encodes CDR1 SGDLS and CDR2 YYNGEE. The DNA for the CDR3 is TGTGCCAGCAGCGTAGAGCCGGCGAACAATGAGCAGTTCTTC. Its protein is CASSVEPANNEQFF.

This chain links TRBV28 with TRBJ2-4, with 9 bases matching TRBD1. V lost 4 bases, J lost 7 bases, and 8 bases stayed unmatched. This CDR3 has 15 amino acids. CDR1 and CDR2 from the germline V gene are MDHEN and SYDVKM. The CDR3 spells CASSYGGTGSNIQYF. The CDR3 DNA reads TGTGCCAGCAGTTATGGGGGGACAGGGAGTAACATTCAGTACTTC.

The chain joins TRBV5-4 to TRBJ2-7, with D unresolved. The CDR3 runs to 15 residues. Trimming removed 0 bases at V and 4 bases at J, with 14 bases between. Germline CDR1 reads SGHNT; CDR2 reads YYREEE (reference sequence). As DNA, the CDR3 is TGTGCCAGCAGCTTGGAGCCACCTCCGACGTACGAGCAGTACTTC. Its translation: CASSLEPPPTYEQYF.

The rearrangement links TRBV6-5 to TRBJ2-7; 9 bases match TRBD2. V dropped 2 bases and J dropped 5; count of bases not matched to a gene: 7. Germline V gene sequence: CDR1 MNHEY, CDR2 SVGAGI. The CDR3 covers 15 residues. CDR3 bases: TGTGCCAGCAGTTACGGGGCGGGAGGGAGCCACGAGCAGTACTTC. Translation gives CASSYGAGGSHEQYF.

The rearrangement joins TRBV28 to TRBJ2-5, with D unresolved. The germline gives CDR1 MDHEN, CDR2 SYDVKM. V was trimmed by 6 bases and J by 5 bases, leaving 7 bases between them. The CDR3 covers 11 residues. CDR3 amino acids: CASSQRETQYF. The DNA for the CDR3 is TGTGCCAGCAGCCAGAGGGAGACCCAGTACTTC.

The rearrangement links TRBV18 to TRBJ1-3, with a weak D call TRBD1 (6 bases). The CDR3 loop spans 16 amino acids. CDR1 is KGHSH, CDR2 LQKENI, per germline. V was pared by 0 bases and J by 2 bases, with 11 bases between. Here the CDR3 DNA reads TGTGCCAGCTCACCACCGGGGGGGCCGGCTGGAAACACCATATATTTT. Encoded protein: CASSPPGGPAGNTIYF.

The V gene is TRBV4-2, the J gene TRBJ2-3; D perhaps matches TRBD2 (6 bases). CDR1 LGHNA and CDR2 YNFKEQ come from the germline V gene. V dropped 1 base and J dropped 2 bases, with 16 bases sitting between them. The CDR3 spans 17 residues. The CDR3 nucleotides read TGTGCCAGCAGCCAAGTATGGGTAGCGGCCGACACAGATACGCAGTATTTT. This sequence encodes CASSQVWVAADTDTQYF.

The chain joins TRBV28 to TRBJ2-7, with 7 bases that match TRBD1. There are 15 residues in the CDR3. Per the germline V gene, CDR1 is MDHEN and CDR2 is SYDVKM. After removal of 5 bases from V and 2 bases from J, the junction contained 9 bases not matched to a gene. CDR3 bases: TGTGCCAGCAGTGCTCGACAGGGCTTCACCTACGAGCAGTACTTC. Translating it yields CASSARQGFTYEQYF.

The chain employs TRBV5-8 and TRBJ2-5; 10 nucleotides agree with TRBD2. CDR3 size: 15 residues. V shed 4 bases and J 2 bases; nucleotides not matched to a gene: 5. Germline CDR1 reads SGHTS; CDR2 reads YDEGEE. The DNA of the CDR3 is TGTGCCAGCAGCCCAGGGACTAGCGTACAAGAGACCCAGTACTTC. Its protein is CASSPGTSVQETQYF.

This clone was detected only once. The chain employs TRBV18 and TRBJ2-5; D not resolved. The CDR3 has 16 amino acids. The germline V and J ends were trimmed by 0 bases and 0 bases, with 11 bases remaining between them. Germline V CDR1 and CDR2: KGHSH, LQKENI. CDR3 loop: CASSPPVQYHQETQYF. In DNA, the CDR3 is TGTGCCAGCTCACCACCTGTTCAATATCACCAAGAGACCCAGTACTTC.

V gene TRBV20-1 combines with J gene TRBJ1-5; tentatively, D is TRBD1 (6 bases). Germline CDR1 reads DFQATT; CDR2 reads SNEGSKA (reference sequence). With 3 bases removed from V and 6 bases from J, the gap between germline ends came to 18 bases. The length of the CDR3 is 15 residues. CDR3 residues: CSASPNLRGGQPQHF. Written as DNA, the CDR3 is TGCAGTGCTAGTCCGAACCTCAGGGGAGGTCAGCCCCAGCATTTT.

The J gene is TRBJ1-5, the V gene TRBV18, with D unclear. The V end was cut by 6 bases, the J end by 3 bases, with 9 bases between. This CDR3 has 13 residues. Germline loops: CDR1 KGHSH, CDR2 LQKENI. The CDR3 DNA is TGTGCCAGCTCCTTCGACCCCAATCAGCCCCAGCATTTT. This codes for CASSFDPNQPQHF.

The V gene is TRBV9, the J gene TRBJ2-7; D may match TRBD1 or TRBD2 (5 bases each). Germline V gene lookup returns CDR1 SGDLS and CDR2 YYNGEE. The CDR3 contains 14 residues. Trimming removed 4 bases from V and 3 bases from J, with 14 bases in between. The CDR3 bases are TGTGCCAGCAGCCCACTAGGGGCTTACTACGAGCAGTACTTC. Residues: CASSPLGAYYEQYF.

V is TRBV3-1 (or the pseudogene TRBV3-2) and J is TRBJ2-1; TRBD1 might be the D (6 bases). The CDR3 is made up of 16 amino acids. Looked up from germline, CDR1 is LGHDT and CDR2 is YNNKEL (reference sequence). V dropped 6 bases and J dropped 2 bases, with 17 bases sitting between them. The CDR3 here is CASRPTSGQTYNEQFF. The CDR3 nucleotides read TGTGCCAGCAGACCGACCTCGGGACAAACCTACAATGAGCAGTTCTTC.

The chain couples TRBV7-9 to TRBJ2-2; D ambiguous. Trimming left V 5 bases short and J 8 bases short, with 9 bases between. The length of the CDR3 is 12 residues. CDR1 and CDR2 (germline): SEHNR, FQNEAQ (reference sequence). As DNA, the CDR3 is TGTGCCAGCAGCCTCCCCCGGGGGGAGCTGTTTTTT. Translation gives CASSLPRGELFF.

This chain connects TRBV20-1 to TRBJ1-2; D not certain. The CDR3 runs to 17 residues. V lost 3 bases and J 2 bases, leaving 22 bases between the germline ends. Germline CDR1 and CDR2: DFQATT and SNEGSKA (reference sequence). The CDR3, as DNA: TGCAGTGCTAGTGGCCCTTTAGACTTTGCTCGGAACTATGGCTACACCTTC. It codes for CSASGPLDFARNYGYTF.

The rearrangement links TRBV6-5 to TRBJ2-7; 8 bases match TRBD1. Germline-derived CDR1 and CDR2 are MNHEY and SVGAGI. This CDR3 spans 14 amino acids. The V gene end was trimmed by 6 bases and the J gene end by 5 bases; junction bases not matched to a gene: 9. The CDR3 DNA is TGTGCCAGCAGCGGACAGGGCGGGGTGAACGAGCAGTACTTC. Amino acids: CASSGQGGVNEQYF.

This clone was counted a single time. This chain joins TRBV5-4 and TRBJ2-1; D might be TRBD1 (6 bases). The CDR3 has 17 residues. Germline V gene data show CDR1 as SGHNT and CDR2 as YYREEE (reference sequence). Trimming shortened V by 3 bases and J by 7 bases, and 23 bases separated the two germline ends. CDR3 loop: CASSSPWGRGEGNEQFF. The CDR3 DNA follows: TGTGCCAGCAGCTCCCCTTGGGGCAGGGGAGAAGGAAATGAGCAGTTCTTC.